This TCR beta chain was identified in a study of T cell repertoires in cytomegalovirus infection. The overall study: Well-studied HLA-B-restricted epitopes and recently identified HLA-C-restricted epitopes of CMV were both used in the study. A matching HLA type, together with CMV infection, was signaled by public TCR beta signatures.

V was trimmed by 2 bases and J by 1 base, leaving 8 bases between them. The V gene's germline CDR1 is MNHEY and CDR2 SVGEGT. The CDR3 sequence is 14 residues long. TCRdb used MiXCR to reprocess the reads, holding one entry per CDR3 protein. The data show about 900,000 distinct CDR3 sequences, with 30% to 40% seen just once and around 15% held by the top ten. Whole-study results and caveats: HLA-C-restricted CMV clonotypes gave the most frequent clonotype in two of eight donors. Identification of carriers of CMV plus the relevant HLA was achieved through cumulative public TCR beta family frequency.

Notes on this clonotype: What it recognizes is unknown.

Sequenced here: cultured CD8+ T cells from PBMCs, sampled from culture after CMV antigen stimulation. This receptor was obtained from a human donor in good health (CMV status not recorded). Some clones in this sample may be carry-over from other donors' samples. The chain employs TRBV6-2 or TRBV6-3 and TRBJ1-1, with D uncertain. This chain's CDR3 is CASSYRVGNTEAFF. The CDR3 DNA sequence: TGTGCCAGCAGTTACAGGGTAGGGAACACTGAAGCTTTCTTT.